Sequencing of this T cell receptor beta chain was carried out in a study of shared clonotypes between healthy human individuals. General study results and limits: Shared clonotypes: about 4.6% naive CD4, roughly 3.5% naive CD8, roughly 2.2% memory CD4, 0.4% to 0.45% memory CD8.

Only in-frame clones appear in the TCRdb table, and some are missing; sequencing was by immunoSEQ multiplex PCR. The table has 2 million to 2.5 million clones, roughly 94% seen once. Germline loops: CDR1 SQVTM, CDR2 ANQGSEA. This CDR3 has 12 amino acids. Trimming pared 4 bases from V and 1 base from J, leaving 7 bases between. Worth noting for this clone: Its antigen is undetermined. A read error may be the cause here, since a much bigger clone is one base away. Other DNA sequences in the sample encode the same CDR3.

The source is a man aged 18 to 29 in good health. Sequencing was done on a sample of naive CD4+ T cells sorted from blood. Subset given: CD45RA+ positively selected. This chain joins TRBV29-1 and TRBJ2-5; D perhaps matches TRBD2 (6 bases). The CDR3 coding sequence is TGCAGCGTTGCCGGGGGCCAAGAGACCCAGTACTTC. This sequence encodes CSVAGGQETQYF.